This T cell receptor beta chain was observed in a study of control samples from healthy donors and cancer patients. This clone was picked up one time. V lost 2 bases and J lost 3; bases outside the gene matches: 11. The CDR3 has 18 amino acids. Per germline, CDR1 SEHNR and CDR2 FQNEAQ (reference sequence). Profiling relied on immunoSEQ multiplex PCR, and the TCRdb table lists in-frame clones only, not all of them. The data hold about 160,000 clones, with roughly 89% observed a single time. V gene TRBV7-9 combines with J gene TRBJ1-4; 8 bases align to TRBD1. The source material was blood. This clonotype originated in a young man in good health. CDR3 nucleotide sequence: TGTGCCAGCAGCTTACAGGGTTCAGGGGGCAGAGCTAATGAAAAACTGTTTTTT. This gives the protein CASSLQGSGGRANEKLFF.